A selection of T cell receptor beta chains follows, all from one sample in a study of regulatory T cells in long-lasting Graves disease. TCRdb re-called the multiplex PCR reads through MiXCR, storing one row per CDR3 protein. The sample contains around 450,000 distinct CDR3 sequences, over 12% of which appear only once. These data were likewise used in another study, on T cells in Graves' hyperthyroidism and ophthalmopathy.

The sample was peripheral blood mononuclear cells (PBMCs), taken at new diagnosis, from a patient treated with antithyroid drugs. The source is a woman aged 40 to 50 with Graves disease. The CDR3 runs from the conserved cysteine through the conserved F or W. The order of the fields is D gene, J gene, clone size, V gene, CDR3 DNA, CDR3 protein. D genes are given only for firm matches. Some rows mark clone size as missing; the rest say once, few, many or name a class of expanded clone.

d_call: -
j_call: TRBJ1-1
clone_size: many
v_call: TRBV5-5
cdr3_nt: TGTGCCAGCAGACCCCTGTGGGGCAGGAACACTGAAGCTTTCTTT
cdr3_aa: CASRPLWGRNTEAFF

d_call: TRBD2
j_call: TRBJ2-5
clone_size: many
v_call: TRBV10-3
cdr3_nt: TGTGCCATCAGTGAGTCTAGCGGGAGTCCGGGCCAAGAGACCCAGTACTTC
cdr3_aa: CAISESSGSPGQETQYF

d_call: TRBD2
j_call: TRBJ2-7
clone_size: few
v_call: TRBV6-1
cdr3_nt: TGTGCCAGCAGTGAACCATTAGCGGGAGGGCCCTACGAGCAGTACTTC
cdr3_aa: CASSEPLAGGPYEQYF

d_call: -
j_call: TRBJ2-1
clone_size: -
v_call: TRBV28
cdr3_nt: TGTGCCAGCAGCCTACCAGCCCCCAATGAGCAGTTCTTC
cdr3_aa: CASSLPAPNEQFF

d_call: -
j_call: TRBJ2-1
clone_size: -
v_call: TRBV5-1
cdr3_nt: TGCGCCAGCAGCTTGGCCGGGCAGGAGGAAAATGAGCAGTTCTTC
cdr3_aa: CASSLAGQEENEQFF

d_call: TRBD2
j_call: TRBJ2-7
clone_size: -
v_call: TRBV11-2
cdr3_nt: TGTGCCAGCAGCCCCGGGACTAGCGGGAGGGGGGTAAAGAACGAGCAGTACTTC
cdr3_aa: CASSPGTSGRGVKNEQYF

d_call: -
j_call: TRBJ2-2
clone_size: -
v_call: TRBV12-3/TRBV12-4
cdr3_nt: TGTGCCAGCTCTTCTACAGGGACCGGGGAGCCGTTTTTT
cdr3_aa: CASSSTGTGEPFF

d_call: TRBD2
j_call: TRBJ2-3
clone_size: -
v_call: TRBV20-1
cdr3_nt: TGCAGTGCTACCAGCGGGGTTAGGTCAGATACGCAGTATTTT
cdr3_aa: CSATSGVRSDTQYF

d_call: TRBD2
j_call: TRBJ2-1
clone_size: -
v_call: TRBV12-3/TRBV12-4
cdr3_nt: TGTGCCAGCAGCCGCAAGCGGGAGGGCCCGTCTGAGCAGTTCTTC
cdr3_aa: CASSRKREGPSEQFF

d_call: TRBD1
j_call: TRBJ1-5
clone_size: -
v_call: TRBV6-1
cdr3_nt: TGTGCCAGCAGTGACCCGACAGGGATGGGGCATTTT
cdr3_aa: CASSDPTGMGHF

d_call: -
j_call: TRBJ2-2
clone_size: many
v_call: TRBV11-3
cdr3_nt: TGTGCCAGCAGCGCGTTTAGTACCGCGAACACCGGGGAGCTGTTTTTT
cdr3_aa: CASSAFSTANTGELFF

d_call: TRBD2
j_call: TRBJ2-1
clone_size: many
v_call: TRBV6-9
cdr3_nt: TGTGCCAGCAGTTCACTAGCGGGAGTCAATGAGCAGTTCTTC
cdr3_aa: CASSSLAGVNEQFF

d_call: -
j_call: TRBJ2-7
clone_size: many
v_call: TRBV7-9
cdr3_nt: TGTGCCAGCAGCCTTAGCGACTCCTACGAGCAGTACTTC
cdr3_aa: CASSLSDSYEQYF

d_call: -
j_call: TRBJ2-4
clone_size: -
v_call: TRBV27
cdr3_nt: TGTGCCGGCAGTGTCAGGGGAGACAAAAACATTCAGTACTTC
cdr3_aa: CAGSVRGDKNIQYF

d_call: -
j_call: TRBJ2-5
clone_size: -
v_call: TRBV20-1
cdr3_nt: TGCAGTGCTAGAGACAGCGCGGGAGGAACCAGGGGGGAGACCCAGTACTTC
cdr3_aa: CSARDSAGGTRGETQYF

d_call: -
j_call: TRBJ1-2
clone_size: -
v_call: TRBV19
cdr3_nt: TGTGCCAGTAGTCTGGGGCAGTTGCGTGGCTACACCTTC
cdr3_aa: CASSLGQLRGYTF

d_call: -
j_call: TRBJ2-7
clone_size: -
v_call: TRBV10-2
cdr3_nt: TGCGCCAGCAGTGGGTGGGCGGCCGGCTCCTACGAGCAGTACTTC
cdr3_aa: CASSGWAAGSYEQYF

d_call: TRBD1
j_call: TRBJ1-1
clone_size: -
v_call: TRBV30
cdr3_nt: TGTGCCTGGAGGATCGGACAGGCCCGAACTTTCTTT
cdr3_aa: CAWRIGQARTFF

d_call: TRBD1
j_call: TRBJ2-7
clone_size: many
v_call: TRBV2
cdr3_nt: TGTGCCAGCAGGACGACAGGGGGCACCTACGAGCAGTACTTC
cdr3_aa: CASRTTGGTYEQYF

d_call: -
j_call: TRBJ2-3
clone_size: many
v_call: TRBV30
cdr3_nt: TGTGCCTGGACGAGTACTGTTGGTCCGCAGTATTTT
cdr3_aa: CAWTSTVGPQYF

d_call: -
j_call: TRBJ1-6
clone_size: few
v_call: TRBV7-9
cdr3_nt: TGTGCCAGCAGCTCAACAACAGGGCCCCTCCACTTT
cdr3_aa: CASSSTTGPLHF

d_call: TRBD2
j_call: TRBJ2-3
clone_size: -
v_call: TRBV19
cdr3_nt: TGTGCCAGTAGTAAGGGACTAGTCGAATCAGATACGCAGTATTTT
cdr3_aa: CASSKGLVESDTQYF

d_call: -
j_call: TRBJ2-3
clone_size: many
v_call: TRBV13
cdr3_nt: TGTGCCAGCAGCTTAGGATTCACAGATACGCAGTATTTT
cdr3_aa: CASSLGFTDTQYF

d_call: TRBD2
j_call: TRBJ2-5
clone_size: few
v_call: TRBV29-1
cdr3_nt: TGCAGCGTTGAAGCATCTAGCGGGGAGACCCAGTACTTC
cdr3_aa: CSVEASSGETQYF

d_call: -
j_call: TRBJ2-1
clone_size: few
v_call: TRBV5-6
cdr3_nt: TGTGCCAGCAGCTTGGGTACTCCAGTCCCAATCACCGAGCAGTTCTTC
cdr3_aa: CASSLGTPVPITEQFF

d_call: TRBD2
j_call: TRBJ2-2
clone_size: many
v_call: TRBV27
cdr3_nt: TGTGCCAGCAGTTTCCAACTGGGGACTAGCGGGAGTACTGGGGAGCTGTTTTTT
cdr3_aa: CASSFQLGTSGSTGELFF

d_call: -
j_call: TRBJ2-1
clone_size: many
v_call: TRBV7-9
cdr3_nt: TGTGCCAGCAGCTTATTTGAGACCGCTACTTACAATGAGCAGTTCTTC
cdr3_aa: CASSLFETATYNEQFF

d_call: -
j_call: TRBJ2-7
clone_size: many
v_call: TRBV29-1
cdr3_nt: TGCAGCGTCCTAGCGAGCTCCTACGAGCAGTACTTC
cdr3_aa: CSVLASSYEQYF

d_call: TRBD2
j_call: TRBJ2-1
clone_size: few
v_call: TRBV12-3/TRBV12-4
cdr3_nt: TGTGCCAGCAGGCTGAAGGGCGGGAGGGCCCTCAATGAGCAGTTCTTC
cdr3_aa: CASRLKGGRALNEQFF

d_call: -
j_call: TRBJ2-5
clone_size: many
v_call: TRBV7-2
cdr3_nt: TGTGCCAGCAGCTTAGCGGCCCGTGCCCAGTACTTC
cdr3_aa: CASSLAARAQYF

d_call: TRBD1
j_call: TRBJ2-7
clone_size: many
v_call: TRBV6-2/TRBV6-3
cdr3_nt: TGTGCCAGCAGCCGGGACAGGAAATTAAACGAGCAGTACTTC
cdr3_aa: CASSRDRKLNEQYF

d_call: -
j_call: TRBJ2-1
clone_size: many
v_call: TRBV18
cdr3_nt: TGTGCCAGCAGCTTAACGAGAGATGAGCAGTTCTTC
cdr3_aa: CASSLTRDEQFF

d_call: TRBD2
j_call: TRBJ2-1
clone_size: many
v_call: TRBV11-3
cdr3_nt: TGTGCCAGCAGATTAGGTAGCGGGGGGCAGCAGTTCTTC
cdr3_aa: CASRLGSGGQQFF

d_call: TRBD1
j_call: TRBJ2-3
clone_size: many
v_call: TRBV11-3
cdr3_nt: TGTGCCAGCAGCTTAGGCCGGGGACAGGGGGCTTCGCATTCGGATACGCAGTATTTT
cdr3_aa: CASSLGRGQGASHSDTQYF

d_call: -
j_call: TRBJ1-5
clone_size: many
v_call: TRBV2
cdr3_nt: TGTGCCAGCAGGGGAACTTTGGCAGGCAATCAGCCCCAGCATTTT
cdr3_aa: CASRGTLAGNQPQHF

d_call: -
j_call: TRBJ1-1
clone_size: many
v_call: TRBV19
cdr3_nt: TGTGCCAGCAGCATTACTTTGAACACTGAAGCTTTCTTT
cdr3_aa: CASSITLNTEAFF

d_call: -
j_call: TRBJ1-6
clone_size: many
v_call: TRBV14
cdr3_nt: TGTGCCAGCAGCCAATCACTAGGGCGTAATTCACCCCTCCACTTT
cdr3_aa: CASSQSLGRNSPLHF

d_call: -
j_call: TRBJ2-1
clone_size: many
v_call: TRBV27
cdr3_nt: TGTGCCAGCAGTCTATCCGGACCTGAGTCTTACAATGAGCAGTTCTTC
cdr3_aa: CASSLSGPESYNEQFF

d_call: -
j_call: TRBJ2-5
clone_size: once
v_call: TRBV4-3
cdr3_nt: TGCGCCAGCAGCCAAGATGTCGGACAGTTCCAAGAGACCCAGTACTTC
cdr3_aa: CASSQDVGQFQETQYF

d_call: TRBD1
j_call: TRBJ2-3
clone_size: many
v_call: TRBV7-8
cdr3_nt: TGTGCCAGCAGAGGGACAGTTTCCCCTGGCACAGATACGCAGTATTTT
cdr3_aa: CASRGTVSPGTDTQYF

d_call: -
j_call: TRBJ2-3
clone_size: many
v_call: TRBV9
cdr3_nt: TGTGCCAGCAGCCCCCAGATCGGGGGAGCAAGCACAGATACGCAGTATTTT
cdr3_aa: CASSPQIGGASTDTQYF

d_call: -
j_call: TRBJ2-1
clone_size: many
v_call: TRBV20-1
cdr3_nt: TGCAGTGCTAGAGATTTCCGCAATAACGACAATGAGCAGTTCTTC
cdr3_aa: CSARDFRNNDNEQFF

d_call: TRBD2
j_call: TRBJ2-1
clone_size: many
v_call: TRBV20-1
cdr3_nt: TGCAGTGCCAGGGACTACCTGAGTAACAATGAGCAGTTCTTC
cdr3_aa: CSARDYLSNNEQFF

d_call: -
j_call: TRBJ1-2
clone_size: -
v_call: TRBV30
cdr3_nt: TGTGCCTGGAGTGTCCGACCTGGGAGCTACACCTTC
cdr3_aa: CAWSVRPGSYTF

d_call: -
j_call: TRBJ1-3
clone_size: -
v_call: TRBV12-3/TRBV12-4
cdr3_nt: TGTGCCAGCAGTTTATCCCCAGAGGGCGGGGGAGCCACCATATATTTT
cdr3_aa: CASSLSPEGGGATIYF

d_call: -
j_call: TRBJ2-5
clone_size: -
v_call: TRBV10-3
cdr3_nt: TGTGCCATCAGTGAGAACGAGGAGGGAGAGACCCAGTACTTC
cdr3_aa: CAISENEEGETQYF

d_call: -
j_call: TRBJ2-3
clone_size: -
v_call: TRBV9
cdr3_nt: TGTGCCAGCAGCTTCACCACGAATGGAGATACGCAGTATTTT
cdr3_aa: CASSFTTNGDTQYF

d_call: TRBD2
j_call: TRBJ2-5
clone_size: medium-sized
v_call: TRBV6-1
cdr3_nt: TGTGCCAGCGGGGGCACTAGCGGAGAGACCCAGTACTTC
cdr3_aa: CASGGTSGETQYF

d_call: -
j_call: TRBJ1-1
clone_size: -
v_call: TRBV5-4
cdr3_nt: TGTGCCAGCAGCGCGGGACCTTACGTTCGCACTGAAGCTTTCTTT
cdr3_aa: CASSAGPYVRTEAFF

d_call: TRBD1
j_call: TRBJ1-3
clone_size: few
v_call: TRBV12-3/TRBV12-4
cdr3_nt: TGTGCCAGCAGCCCTACGGGACAGGGAAACACCATATATTTT
cdr3_aa: CASSPTGQGNTIYF